This T cell receptor (beta chain) is from a study of cytomegalovirus exposure and HLA in healthy donors. PCR was performed using 60 Vbeta and 13 Jbeta primers. Original processing methods: A follow-up analysis tallied 65 million to 80 million unique TCR beta chains, approximately 11 million shared. Sequencing was performed with immunoSEQ multiplex PCR; in TCRdb, only in-frame clones are kept and a portion is missing. V, J and clone size are those of that table, while D and trimming were read from the DNA. Here the sample spans roughly 82,000 clones, 60% to 80% being singletons. Study findings and constraints: An analysis was carried out at a later point. It showed that HLA-associated TCR beta chains were more clonally expanded than equally common non-associated chains. Most CMV-associated TCR beta chains were later found to appear HLA-restricted. Some public TCRs appeared in many individuals, while most sequences were rare.

V lost 0 bases to trimming and J lost 3 bases, with 9 bases between them. The V gene's germline CDR1 is SEHNR and CDR2 FQNEAQ (reference sequence). The CDR3 spans 14 residues. Remarks on this clone: Its matching antigen is unknown.

The rearrangement links TRBV7-9 to TRBJ2-7, with D possibly TRBD2 on 5 matching bases. This TCR derives from a woman aged 50 to 65 in good health and CMV-seropositive. Sequencing was carried out using PBMCs. The DNA of the CDR3 is TGTGCCAGCAGCTTAGCGGGAGAGGTCTACGAGCAGTACTTC. It is translated as CASSLAGEVYEQYF. Together with reference TRBV7-9 and TRBJ2-7, the CDR3 gives the full variable domain: DTGVSQNPRHKITKRGQNVTFRCDPISEHNRLYWYRQTLGQGPEFLTYFQNEAQLEKSRLLSDRFSAERPKGSFSTLEIQRTEQGDSAMYLCASSLAGEVYEQYFGPGTRLTVT.